This is a list of T cell receptor beta chains from one sample in a study of T cell repertoires in cytomegalovirus infection. TCRdb analysed the reads with MiXCR anew, one entry per CDR3 protein. The table has approximately 990,000 distinct CDR3 sequences, approximately 31% seen once. Antigen specificity for these receptors is unknown. The sequencing used cultured CD8+ T cells from PBMCs, collected from culture after CMV antigen stimulation. These receptors came from a human donor in good health (CMV status not recorded). Some clones in this sample may be carry-over from other donors' samples. Both conserved end residues are part of each CDR3. Each record gives: V gene, clone size, CDR3 length, J gene, D gene, CDR3 DNA, CDR3 protein. D genes are given only for firm matches. Rows may omit the clone size; those that give it use once, few, many or a size class.

v_call: TRBV9; clone_size: NA; cdr3_length: 16; j_call: TRBJ2-7; d_call: TRBD1; cdr3_nt: TGTGCCAGCAGCGAGTCAATGGGACAGATAGGGTACGAGCAGTACTTC; cdr3_aa: CASSESMGQIGYEQYF
v_call: TRBV19; clone_size: few; cdr3_length: 14; j_call: TRBJ2-4; d_call: NA; cdr3_nt: TGTGCCAGTAGTTATACTCTAGCCAAAAACATTCAGTACTTC; cdr3_aa: CASSYTLAKNIQYF
v_call: TRBV7-7; clone_size: few; cdr3_length: 15; j_call: TRBJ2-5; d_call: TRBD2; cdr3_nt: TGTGCTAGCAGTCACACTAGCGGGGGAGGGGAGACCCAGTACTTC; cdr3_aa: CASSHTSGGGETQYF
v_call: TRBV7-2; clone_size: many; cdr3_length: 14; j_call: TRBJ2-7; d_call: NA; cdr3_nt: TGTGCCAGCAGCCGGAGTGACGGGTACTACGAGCAGTACTTC; cdr3_aa: CASSRSDGYYEQYF
v_call: TRBV12-3/TRBV12-4; clone_size: few; cdr3_length: 14; j_call: TRBJ2-2; d_call: NA; cdr3_nt: TGTGCCAGCAGTTTCGGGACGTACACCGGGGAGCTGTTTTTT; cdr3_aa: CASSFGTYTGELFF
v_call: TRBV27; clone_size: NA; cdr3_length: 13; j_call: TRBJ2-7; d_call: NA; cdr3_nt: TGTGCCAGCAGTGAGGACAGAAACTACGAGCAGTACTTC; cdr3_aa: CASSEDRNYEQYF
v_call: TRBV13; clone_size: few; cdr3_length: 15; j_call: TRBJ1-5; d_call: NA; cdr3_nt: TGTGCCAGCAGCTTGAATAGGCAGACCAATCAGCCCCAGCATTTT; cdr3_aa: CASSLNRQTNQPQHF
v_call: TRBV12-3/TRBV12-4; clone_size: many; cdr3_length: 15; j_call: TRBJ2-6; d_call: NA; cdr3_nt: TGTGCCAGCAGGACGGGGTTTACTGGGGCCAACGTCCTGACTTTC; cdr3_aa: CASRTGFTGANVLTF
v_call: TRBV6-6; clone_size: few; cdr3_length: 15; j_call: TRBJ2-2; d_call: TRBD1; cdr3_nt: TGTGCCAGCAGTTACCCGGACAGGGAAGGCGGGGAGCTGTTTTTT; cdr3_aa: CASSYPDREGGELFF
v_call: TRBV27; clone_size: few; cdr3_length: 13; j_call: TRBJ2-7; d_call: NA; cdr3_nt: TGTGCCAGCAGTTTTTCCAGATCCTACGAGCAGTACTTC; cdr3_aa: CASSFSRSYEQYF
v_call: TRBV6-1; clone_size: NA; cdr3_length: 15; j_call: TRBJ2-5; d_call: NA; cdr3_nt: TGTGCCAGCAGTGGCTCGTCTAGCGGAGGGGGGTCCCAGTACTTC; cdr3_aa: CASSGSSSGGGSQYF
v_call: TRBV2; clone_size: NA; cdr3_length: 16; j_call: TRBJ1-1; d_call: NA; cdr3_nt: TGTGCCAGCAGTTCCGACAGATCATTAACGAACACTGAAGCTTTCTTT; cdr3_aa: CASSSDRSLTNTEAFF
v_call: TRBV11-3; clone_size: many; cdr3_length: 16; j_call: TRBJ2-5; d_call: NA; cdr3_nt: TGTGCCAGCAGCTTACGGACAGTCGAAGGACAAGAGACCCAGTACTTC; cdr3_aa: CASSLRTVEGQETQYF
v_call: TRBV5-4; clone_size: NA; cdr3_length: 14; j_call: TRBJ2-1; d_call: NA; cdr3_nt: TGTGCCTGGGTCGGGCAGGCGAACTACAATGAGCAGTTCTTC; cdr3_aa: CAWVGQANYNEQFF
v_call: TRBV6-1; clone_size: NA; cdr3_length: 17; j_call: TRBJ2-2; d_call: NA; cdr3_nt: TGTGCCAGCAACCCCCTTAACCCCAGGCTCTCGCCCGGGGAGCTGTTTTTT; cdr3_aa: CASNPLNPRLSPGELFF
v_call: TRBV11-2; clone_size: few; cdr3_length: 15; j_call: TRBJ1-1; d_call: NA; cdr3_nt: TGTGCCAGCAGCCTATACAGTCTTCTTAACACTGAAGCTTTCTTT; cdr3_aa: CASSLYSLLNTEAFF
v_call: TRBV7-2; clone_size: many; cdr3_length: 19; j_call: TRBJ2-5; d_call: TRBD2; cdr3_nt: TGTGCCAGCAGCCTGAAACCCCCCCTCAGCGGGGGCCCCCAAGAGACCCAGTACTTC; cdr3_aa: CASSLKPPLSGGPQETQYF
v_call: TRBV12-3/TRBV12-4; clone_size: many; cdr3_length: 15; j_call: TRBJ1-4; d_call: NA; cdr3_nt: TGTGCCAGCAGTTTTTACGGGCCACGCTCGGAAAAACTGTTTTTT; cdr3_aa: CASSFYGPRSEKLFF
v_call: TRBV24-1; clone_size: NA; cdr3_length: 16; j_call: TRBJ2-2; d_call: TRBD1; cdr3_nt: TGTGCCACCAGTGATTCCGGGACAGGGGTTTCCGGGGAGCTGTTTTTT; cdr3_aa: CATSDSGTGVSGELFF
v_call: TRBV25-1; clone_size: few; cdr3_length: 15; j_call: TRBJ2-4; d_call: NA; cdr3_nt: TGTGCCAGCAGTGTCCTAGGGTTAGCCAAAAACATTCAGTACTTC; cdr3_aa: CASSVLGLAKNIQYF
v_call: TRBV7-3; clone_size: NA; cdr3_length: 16; j_call: TRBJ2-2; d_call: NA; cdr3_nt: TGTGCCAGCAGCTTAAAACAGGCCTGGGGGACCGGGGAGCTGTTTTTT; cdr3_aa: CASSLKQAWGTGELFF
v_call: TRBV6-2/TRBV6-3; clone_size: NA; cdr3_length: 16; j_call: TRBJ1-2; d_call: NA; cdr3_nt: TGTGCCAGCAATTCTGTTCACCGCGGGCTAAGCTATGGCTACACCTTC; cdr3_aa: CASNSVHRGLSYGYTF
v_call: TRBV27; clone_size: few; cdr3_length: 13; j_call: TRBJ1-5; d_call: NA; cdr3_nt: TGTGCCAGCAGTTTTGGTGAGAGTCAGCCCCAGCATTTT; cdr3_aa: CASSFGESQPQHF
v_call: TRBV27; clone_size: few; cdr3_length: 13; j_call: TRBJ2-5; d_call: NA; cdr3_nt: TGTGCCAGCAGTTCACGGACAGCCCAGACCCAGTACTTC; cdr3_aa: CASSSRTAQTQYF
v_call: TRBV6-6; clone_size: NA; cdr3_length: 15; j_call: TRBJ2-7; d_call: TRBD1; cdr3_nt: TGTGCCAGCAGTTACCGGGACAGGGGAGGTCACGAGCAGTACTTC; cdr3_aa: CASSYRDRGGHEQYF
v_call: TRBV7-8; clone_size: many; cdr3_length: 15; j_call: TRBJ1-2; d_call: TRBD1; cdr3_nt: TGTGCCAGCACAAAGGCGGGACAGGGGGTCCGTGGCTACACCTTC; cdr3_aa: CASTKAGQGVRGYTF
v_call: TRBV9; clone_size: NA; cdr3_length: 14; j_call: TRBJ1-1; d_call: NA; cdr3_nt: TGTGCCAGCAGCGTAGAGGATTTGAACACTGAAGCTTTCTTT; cdr3_aa: CASSVEDLNTEAFF
v_call: TRBV10-3; clone_size: NA; cdr3_length: 20; j_call: TRBJ2-6; d_call: TRBD1; cdr3_nt: TGTGCCATCAGTGAGTTTATCCGGGACAGGGCGCTTCCTGGGGCCAACGTCCTGACTTTC; cdr3_aa: CAISEFIRDRALPGANVLTF
v_call: TRBV12-3/TRBV12-4; clone_size: NA; cdr3_length: 15; j_call: TRBJ1-2; d_call: NA; cdr3_nt: TGTGCCAGCAGTTCCGGGGCCCCTGGTGTCTATGGCTACACCTTC; cdr3_aa: CASSSGAPGVYGYTF
v_call: TRBV9; clone_size: few; cdr3_length: 16; j_call: TRBJ2-3; d_call: NA; cdr3_nt: TGTGCCAGCAGCTTTCGACCCCTTCCCTTCGCAGATACGCAGTATTTT; cdr3_aa: CASSFRPLPFADTQYF
v_call: TRBV5-6; clone_size: few; cdr3_length: 14; j_call: TRBJ2-1; d_call: TRBD1; cdr3_nt: TGTGCCAGCAGCCCGGAGACAGGGCCCAATGAGCAGTTCTTC; cdr3_aa: CASSPETGPNEQFF
v_call: TRBV7-8; clone_size: NA; cdr3_length: 17; j_call: TRBJ2-6; d_call: NA; cdr3_nt: TGTGCCAGCAGTTACACTTCCAGGATTAGCTTGGCCAACGTCCTGACTTTC; cdr3_aa: CASSYTSRISLANVLTF
v_call: TRBV27; clone_size: NA; cdr3_length: 15; j_call: TRBJ2-1; d_call: TRBD2; cdr3_nt: TGTGCCAGCAGTTTAGCAGCGGGGGGGTGGGATGAGCAGTTCTTC; cdr3_aa: CASSLAAGGWDEQFF
v_call: TRBV27; clone_size: once; cdr3_length: 17; j_call: TRBJ2-1; d_call: TRBD1; cdr3_nt: TGTGCCAGCAGTTATCTTGAAACGGGACAGATATACAATGAGCAGTTCTTC; cdr3_aa: CASSYLETGQIYNEQFF
v_call: TRBV11-2; clone_size: NA; cdr3_length: 15; j_call: TRBJ2-2; d_call: NA; cdr3_nt: TGTGCCAGCAGCCCGGGACCCCGAGGGGCCGGGGAGCTGTTTTTT; cdr3_aa: CASSPGPRGAGELFF
v_call: TRBV27; clone_size: NA; cdr3_length: 15; j_call: TRBJ2-5; d_call: NA; cdr3_nt: TGTGCCAGCAGTAAGGGGGGATGGATCCAAGAGACCCAGTACTTC; cdr3_aa: CASSKGGWIQETQYF
v_call: TRBV6-5; clone_size: few; cdr3_length: 13; j_call: TRBJ1-1; d_call: NA; cdr3_nt: TGTGCCAGCAGCTTCGGTTGGGGCACTGAAGCTTTCTTT; cdr3_aa: CASSFGWGTEAFF
v_call: TRBV7-6; clone_size: NA; cdr3_length: 14; j_call: TRBJ1-6; d_call: NA; cdr3_nt: TGTGCCAGCAGCGGGACTAGTCCCCTCCAACCCCTCCACTTT; cdr3_aa: CASSGTSPLQPLHF
v_call: TRBV6-1; clone_size: NA; cdr3_length: 13; j_call: TRBJ2-7; d_call: NA; cdr3_nt: TGTGCCAGCAGTGATTACGACTCCTACGAGCAGTACTTC; cdr3_aa: CASSDYDSYEQYF
v_call: TRBV19; clone_size: NA; cdr3_length: 14; j_call: TRBJ2-7; d_call: TRBD1; cdr3_nt: TGTGCCAGTACCCAGACAGGGTGGACCTACGAGCAGTACTTC; cdr3_aa: CASTQTGWTYEQYF
v_call: TRBV2; clone_size: NA; cdr3_length: 16; j_call: TRBJ2-1; d_call: TRBD1; cdr3_nt: TGTGCCAGACAAACTGGACAGGGGGTCTCCTACAATGAGCAGTTCTTC; cdr3_aa: CARQTGQGVSYNEQFF
v_call: TRBV27; clone_size: NA; cdr3_length: 11; j_call: TRBJ1-5; d_call: NA; cdr3_nt: TGTGCCAGCAGTTTCGGGGGAGTTCAGCATTTT; cdr3_aa: CASSFGGVQHF
v_call: TRBV19; clone_size: few; cdr3_length: 18; j_call: TRBJ2-1; d_call: NA; cdr3_nt: TGTGCCAGTATGAGGACGGCCGCACTCCGCAGCTCCTACAATGAGCAGTTCTTC; cdr3_aa: CASMRTAALRSSYNEQFF
v_call: TRBV7-6; clone_size: few; cdr3_length: 16; j_call: TRBJ2-3; d_call: TRBD2; cdr3_nt: TGTGCCAGCAGCTCCCTTTTGCGGGGGAGCACAGATACGCAGTATTTT; cdr3_aa: CASSSLLRGSTDTQYF
v_call: TRBV2; clone_size: few; cdr3_length: 13; j_call: TRBJ2-7; d_call: NA; cdr3_nt: TGTGCCAGCGCTCCTACCTGGACCCACGAGCAGTACTTC; cdr3_aa: CASAPTWTHEQYF
v_call: TRBV6-4; clone_size: NA; cdr3_length: 13; j_call: TRBJ1-1; d_call: NA; cdr3_nt: TGTGCAACCAGGGACACTGAGAACACTGAAGCTTTCTTT; cdr3_aa: CATRDTENTEAFF
v_call: TRBV27; clone_size: few; cdr3_length: 13; j_call: TRBJ2-3; d_call: NA; cdr3_nt: TGTGCCAGCAGTTTTCTCTTTCGAGATACGCAGTATTTT; cdr3_aa: CASSFLFRDTQYF
v_call: TRBV6-5; clone_size: few; cdr3_length: 13; j_call: TRBJ1-2; d_call: TRBD1; cdr3_nt: TGTGCCAGCAGTTACGGGACAGGGAATGGCTACACCTTC; cdr3_aa: CASSYGTGNGYTF
v_call: TRBV6-2/TRBV6-3; clone_size: NA; cdr3_length: 13; j_call: TRBJ1-2; d_call: NA; cdr3_nt: TGTGCCAGCAGGAGACAGATGAACTATGGCTACACCTTC; cdr3_aa: CASRRQMNYGYTF
v_call: TRBV6-5; clone_size: few; cdr3_length: 14; j_call: TRBJ1-1; d_call: NA; cdr3_nt: TGTGCCAGCAGACCCGGGGAGGTTCTCACTGAAGCTTTCTTT; cdr3_aa: CASRPGEVLTEAFF
v_call: TRBV19; clone_size: few; cdr3_length: 17; j_call: TRBJ2-6; d_call: TRBD1; cdr3_nt: TGTGCCAGTACCCCAAGGGGCAGGGGGCCTGGGGCCAACGTCCTGACTTTC; cdr3_aa: CASTPRGRGPGANVLTF
v_call: TRBV2; clone_size: NA; cdr3_length: 17; j_call: TRBJ2-3; d_call: TRBD2; cdr3_nt: TGTGCCAGCAGTGTGGTGGCTAGCGGGGTACGCACAGATACGCAGTATTTT; cdr3_aa: CASSVVASGVRTDTQYF
v_call: TRBV6-2/TRBV6-3; clone_size: few; cdr3_length: 15; j_call: TRBJ1-4; d_call: NA; cdr3_nt: TGTGCCAGCAGTAGGACACTTTCGGCTAATGAAAAACTGTTTTTT; cdr3_aa: CASSRTLSANEKLFF
v_call: TRBV7-9; clone_size: few; cdr3_length: 13; j_call: TRBJ1-1; d_call: NA; cdr3_nt: TGTGCCAGCAGCTTAGGGGGTGGACCGACGGCTTTCTTT; cdr3_aa: CASSLGGGPTAFF
v_call: TRBV7-2; clone_size: many; cdr3_length: 15; j_call: TRBJ1-2; d_call: NA; cdr3_nt: TGTGCCAGCAGCCTTGGGCCAGGGTTGGACTATGGCTACACCTTC; cdr3_aa: CASSLGPGLDYGYTF
v_call: TRBV7-6; clone_size: NA; cdr3_length: 14; j_call: TRBJ1-1; d_call: NA; cdr3_nt: TGTGCCAGCGCTCTTGAGGGTATGGACACTGAAGCTTTCTTT; cdr3_aa: CASALEGMDTEAFF
v_call: TRBV7-2; clone_size: NA; cdr3_length: 12; j_call: TRBJ2-2; d_call: NA; cdr3_nt: TGTGCCAGCAGCGTCGTACTAGGGGAGCTGTTTTTT; cdr3_aa: CASSVVLGELFF
v_call: TRBV6-6; clone_size: few; cdr3_length: 16; j_call: TRBJ2-1; d_call: NA; cdr3_nt: TGTGCCAGCAGTTACTCGATAGGAAAGGGGTACAATGAGCAGTTCTTC; cdr3_aa: CASSYSIGKGYNEQFF
v_call: TRBV4-3; clone_size: NA; cdr3_length: 15; j_call: TRBJ2-3; d_call: NA; cdr3_nt: TGCGCCAGCAGCCAAGGAGAGGGTGGCACAGATACGCAGTATTTT; cdr3_aa: CASSQGEGGTDTQYF
v_call: TRBV15; clone_size: NA; cdr3_length: 15; j_call: TRBJ2-5; d_call: NA; cdr3_nt: TGTGCCACCAGCAGAGTCCCGGGGCCCCAAGAGACCCAGTACTTC; cdr3_aa: CATSRVPGPQETQYF